What follows are 32 T cell receptor beta chains derived from one specimen sequenced in a study of CD8 T cells in Susac syndrome. An input of roughly 0.5 to 1 ug of RNA was subjected to reverse transcription using random hexamers. Using its own MiXCR run on the immunoSEQ multiplex PCR reads, TCRdb lists one record per CDR3 protein. This sample has around 170,000 distinct CDR3 sequences, with 85% to 95% found just once. Sequencing input: CD4+ T cells from PBMCs. Source of these receptors: a human donor with Susac syndrome.

The chain recombines TRBV12-3 or TRBV12-4 with TRBJ2-2; the D is unclear. CDR3 length: 12 residues. The germline V and J ends were trimmed by 5 bases and 4 bases, with 5 bases remaining between them. The DNA of the CDR3 is TGTGCCAGCAGTCCGGGCACCGGGGAGCTGTTTTTT. Its protein product is CASSPGTGELFF.

The count of this clonotype is one. This chain connects TRBV7-3 to TRBJ2-3; D is possibly TRBD2 (6 bases). Germline assignment: CDR1 SGHTA and CDR2 FQGTGA. V dropped 4 bases and J dropped 4 bases, with 12 bases sitting between them. The CDR3 totals 14 residues. The CDR3 bases are TGTGCCAGCAGCTCCACTAGGGAGGCAGATACGCAGTATTTT. Its protein product is CASSSTREADTQYF.

V and J are TRBV7-3 and TRBJ2-5; weak D call: TRBD2 (6 bases). The CDR3 runs 16 residues. Trimming shortened V by 0 bases and J by 5 bases, and 16 bases separated the two germline ends. The V gene's germline CDR1 is SGHTA and CDR2 FQGTGA. The DNA for the CDR3 is TGTGCCAGCAGCTTAACGGGGCGGGATACGGGCGAGACCCAGTACTTC. Residues: CASSLTGRDTGETQYF.

This rearrangement joins TRBV5-4 to TRBJ2-1, with a tentative D call TRBD2 (5 bases). Germline V gene sequence: CDR1 SGHNT, CDR2 YYREEE (reference sequence). The CDR3 is 14 amino acids. Trimming took off 0 bases at V and 5 bases at J, with 9 bases between the two ends. In DNA, the CDR3 is TGTGCCAGCAGCTTGGGACTGAGGGACAATGAGCAGTTCTTC. This encodes CASSLGLRDNEQFF. The full variable domain, rest sourced from reference TRBV5-4 and TRBJ2-1, is ETGVTQSPTHLIKTRGQQVTLRCSSQSGHNTVSWYQQALGQGPQFIFQYYREEENGRGNFPPRFSGLQFPNYSSELNVNALELDDSALYLCASSLGLRDNEQFFGPGTRLTVL.

This rearrangement joins TRBV12-3 or TRBV12-4 to TRBJ1-6, with unresolved D. The CDR3 has 13 amino acids. The V and J ends lost 6 bases and 9 bases respectively, with 12 bases between them. The CDR3: CASREKGGSPLHF. The CDR3 DNA sequence: TGTGCCAGCAGGGAAAAGGGCGGTTCACCCCTCCACTTT.

The chain is built from TRBV15 and TRBJ1-5; TRBD1 agrees at 8 bases. This CDR3 has 14 amino acids. From germline, CDR1 is LNHNV and CDR2 YYDKDF (reference sequence). J gave up 6 bases and V 3 bases, and 4 bases lay outside the gene matches. CDR3 in amino acids: CATSSDRGRQPQHF. The CDR3 nucleotides are TGTGCCACCAGCAGCGACAGGGGCCGTCAGCCCCAGCATTTT.

This clonotype was counted between two and nine times. The V gene is TRBV6-1, the J gene TRBJ1-2; D gene ambiguous. Trimming left V 8 bases short and J 2 bases short, with 12 bases between. CDR1 and CDR2 (germline): MNHNS, SASEGT. The length of the CDR3 is 13 residues. This chain's CDR3 is CASFPDANYGYTF. The CDR3 DNA follows: TGTGCCAGCTTCCCGGATGCCAACTATGGCTACACCTTC.

DNA for the CDR3: TGCAGCGTTGTTGGACAGGGTGCATATTATGGCTACACCTTC. It translates to CSVVGQGAYYGYTF. This sequence joins TRBV29-1 and TRBJ1-2; 8 bases map to TRBD1. Trimming at V came to 4 bases and at J to 5 bases, leaving 9 bases not matched to a gene. The CDR3 is 14 residues long. The germline V gene encodes CDR1 SQVTM and CDR2 ANQGSEA.

This chain links TRBV7-2 with TRBJ2-5, with D perhaps given as TRBD1 or TRBD2 (6 bases each). The V gene's germline CDR1 is SGHTA and CDR2 FQGNSA. V lost 3 bases and J 4 bases, leaving 12 bases between the germline ends. The CDR3 is made up of 14 amino acids. For the CDR3, the DNA is TGTGCCAGCAGCTTGGGGGCGCGGGGAGAGACCCAGTACTTC. Translated, it gives CASSLGARGETQYF.

The chain employs TRBV7-9 and TRBJ2-7, with 9 bases fitting TRBD1. CDR1 and CDR2 from the germline V gene are SEHNR and FQNEAQ (reference sequence). V lost 5 bases to trimming and J lost 5 bases; unmatched junction nucleotides: 7. CDR3 length: 14 residues. The CDR3 nucleotides read TGTGCCAGCAGCGACCGGGACAGGGTTGACGAGCAGTACTTC. This gives the protein CASSDRDRVDEQYF.

CDR3 in DNA: TGCAGTGCTAGTTTTCAATATAATTCACCCCTCCACTTT. It codes for CSASFQYNSPLHF. This rearrangement joins TRBV20-1 to TRBJ1-6; no reliable D call. Trimming took off 3 bases at V and 4 bases at J, with 7 bases between the two ends. CDR3 size: 13 residues. Germline lookup yields CDR1 DFQATT and CDR2 SNEGSKA (reference sequence).

V gene TRBV4-3 combines with J gene TRBJ2-2; no firm D call. CDR1 and CDR2 (germline): LGHNA, YSLEER. This CDR3 contains 15 residues. V was clipped by 0 bases and J by 1 base, with 6 bases between them. The CDR3 protein is CASSQDGKNTGELFF. CDR3 coding DNA: TGCGCCAGCAGCCAAGATGGGAAGAACACCGGGGAGCTGTTTTTT.

This chain links TRBV18 with TRBJ2-3, with no clear D. CDR1 KGHSH and CDR2 LQKENI come from the germline V gene. The CDR3 has 15 residues. V lost 0 bases and J 1 base, leaving 8 bases between the germline ends. CDR3 sequence reads: CASSPPSRGTDTQYF. The CDR3 DNA follows: TGTGCCAGCTCACCACCGTCGAGAGGCACAGATACGCAGTATTTT.

The chain employs TRBV7-7 and TRBJ1-2; D not resolved. Germline V gene sequence: CDR1 SSHAT, CDR2 FNYEAQ (reference sequence). Trimming took off 5 bases at V and 6 bases at J, with 13 bases between the two ends. There are 13 residues in the CDR3. CDR3 in DNA: TGTGCCAGCAGCCCCTTAGGAAAAGATGGCTACACCTTC. Amino acid sequence: CASSPLGKDGYTF.

The chain is built from TRBV30 and TRBJ2-7, with 7 positions matching TRBD2. The trim removed 2 bases at V and 2 bases at J, leaving 3 bases unmatched. The CDR3 spans 13 residues. Germline lookup yields CDR1 GTSNPN and CDR2 SVGIG (reference sequence). CDR3 nucleotides: TGTGCCTGGAGTCCGGGGGGAACCTACGAGCAGTACTTC. Its protein is CAWSPGGTYEQYF. Full variable domain (remainder filled in from reference TRBV30 and TRBJ2-7): SQTIHQWPATLVQPVGSPLSLECTVEGTSNPNLYWYRQAAGRGLQLLFYSVGIGQISSEVPQNLSASRPQDRQFILSSKKLLLSDSGFYLCAWSPGGTYEQYFGPGTRLTVT.

This chain joins TRBV29-1 and TRBJ1-2; 12 bases agree with TRBD1. CDR1 and CDR2 (germline): SQVTM, ANQGSEA. Trimming at V came to 1 base and at J to 7 bases, leaving 1 base not matched to a gene. This CDR3 spans 13 amino acids. CDR3 residues: CSVEGDRGPGYTF. The CDR3 nucleotides read TGCAGCGTTGAAGGGGACAGGGGGCCTGGCTACACCTTC.

The J gene is TRBJ2-1, the V gene TRBV5-1; D may match TRBD1 or TRBD2 (5 bases each). The V end was cut by 0 bases, the J end by 9 bases, with 10 bases between. Germline assignment: CDR1 SGHRS and CDR2 YFSETQ. The CDR3 is 13 residues long. The CDR3 loop reads CASSLERGSEQFF. CDR3 in DNA: TGCGCCAGCAGCTTGGAGAGGGGAAGTGAGCAGTTCTTC.

V and J are TRBV27 and TRBJ2-1; D not certain. Germline V lookup: CDR1 MNHEY, CDR2 SMNVEV (reference sequence). V shed 3 bases and J shed 6 bases, with 15 bases lying between them. This CDR3 is 15 amino acids long. The CDR3 DNA sequence: TGTGCCAGCAGTTTCGGAGCAAACTCGGGCAATGAGCAGTTCTTC. It specifies CASSFGANSGNEQFF.

DNA of the CDR3: TGTGCCAGCTCACCACCAGGGGGGGGATACAATGAGCAGTTCTTC. Its protein product is CASSPPGGGYNEQFF. V gene TRBV18 combines with J gene TRBJ2-1; tentatively, D is TRBD2 (7 bases). Germline CDR1 KGHSH, CDR2 LQKENI. The ends were cut back, 0 bases at V and 4 bases at J, with 10 bases in the middle. The CDR3 is 15 residues long.

V and J are TRBV6-5 and TRBJ2-1; tentative D call: TRBD2 (7 bases). Germline V CDR1 and CDR2: MNHEY, SVGAGI. V dropped 10 bases and J dropped 10 bases, with 20 bases sitting between them. This CDR3 is built from 13 residues. As DNA, the CDR3 is TGTGCCACCCGAGGGGGGGCTAGCAGGGAGCAGTTCTTC. Protein sequence: CATRGGASREQFF.

The chain recombines TRBV9 with TRBJ2-3; 14 bases fit TRBD2. Germline values: CDR1 SGDLS, CDR2 YYNGEE. The CDR3 has 19 amino acids. With 3 bases clipped from V and 4 bases from J, the junction kept 13 bases outside the gene matches. CDR3: CASSARTSTSGGAADTQYF. CDR3 nucleotides: TGTGCCAGCAGCGCCCGCACCTCGACTAGCGGGGGGGCCGCAGATACGCAGTATTTT.

The chain employs TRBV9 and TRBJ2-1; D gene uncertain. The germline gives CDR1 SGDLS, CDR2 YYNGEE. The V end was cut by 0 bases, the J end by 0 bases, with 7 bases between. The CDR3 covers 15 residues. The CDR3 DNA reads as TGTGCCAGCAGCGTAGGATCGCCCTCCTACAATGAGCAGTTCTTC. Protein sequence: CASSVGSPSYNEQFF.

J is TRBJ2-7 and V is TRBV7-9; D is possibly TRBD1 (5 bases). The CDR3 has 14 amino acids. V was trimmed by 5 bases and J by 0 bases, leaving 11 bases between them. Germline V gene data show CDR1 as SEHNR and CDR2 as FQNEAQ (reference sequence). CDR3 region: CASSPGSVSYEQYF. As DNA, the CDR3 is TGTGCCAGCAGCCCAGGGTCGGTCTCCTACGAGCAGTACTTC.

The rearrangement uses TRBV6-5 and TRBJ2-2, with D unresolved. The V gene lost 4 bases and the J gene lost 5 bases, with 8 bases spanning the gap. Germline-derived CDR1 and CDR2 are MNHEY and SVGAGI. CDR3 size: 13 residues. This CDR3 is CASSFLVTGELFF. The DNA of the CDR3 is TGTGCCAGCAGTTTCCTTGTAACCGGGGAGCTGTTTTTT.

The chain uses TRBV7-9 and TRBJ1-1; D is perhaps TRBD1 (5 bases). Trimming left V 1 base short and J 7 bases short, with 16 bases between. Germline lookup yields CDR1 SEHNR and CDR2 FQNEAQ (reference sequence). There are 15 residues in the CDR3. CDR3: CASSLGGGLQGEAFF. In DNA form, the CDR3 reads TGTGCCAGCAGCTTAGGGGGGGGACTTCAGGGTGAAGCTTTCTTT.

This CDR3 is CASSLGGLGEKLFF. The CDR3 DNA reads as TGTGCCAGCAGCTTAGGCGGGCTAGGTGAAAAACTGTTTTTT. The genes are TRBV7-2 and TRBJ1-4; D uncertain. This CDR3 has 14 residues. Per the germline V gene, CDR1 is SGHTA and CDR2 is FQGNSA. V was shortened by 1 base and J by 7 bases, with 10 bases between the two germline ends. Using reference TRBV7-2 and TRBJ1-4 for the parts outside the CDR3, the full variable domain is GAGVSQSPSNKVTEKGKDVELRCDPISGHTALYWYRQSLGQGLEFLIYFQGNSAPDKSGLPSDRFSAERTGGSVSTLTIQRTQQEDSAVYLCASSLGGLGEKLFFGSGTQLSVL.

J is TRBJ1-5 and V is TRBV6-1; 9 nucleotides line up with TRBD1. Unmatched junction bases numbered 7, after V lost 6 bases and J lost 4 bases. Germline V gene data show CDR1 as MNHNS and CDR2 as SASEGT. This CDR3 comprises 15 residues. The CDR3 sequence is CASRTGTGMNQPQHF. The CDR3 coding sequence is TGTGCCAGCAGAACCGGGACAGGGATGAATCAGCCCCAGCATTTT.

J is TRBJ1-1 and V is TRBV9; D is possibly TRBD1 (5 bases). Trimming left V 0 bases short and J 1 base short, with 10 bases between. The V gene's germline CDR1 is SGDLS and CDR2 YYNGEE. There are 15 residues in the CDR3. As DNA, the CDR3 is TGTGCCAGCAGCGTAGTGGTAGGGGCGAACACTGAAGCTTTCTTT. Protein: CASSVVVGANTEAFF.

The chain couples TRBV18 to TRBJ2-1, with D possibly being TRBD2 (6 bases). Germline CDR1 reads KGHSH; CDR2 reads LQKENI. The CDR3 extends over 14 amino acids. Trimming removed 2 bases from V and 6 bases from J, with 11 bases in between. CDR3 bases: TGTGCCAGCTCACCAGGTTTTAGCGGCAATGAGCAGTTCTTC. Its translation is CASSPGFSGNEQFF.

The chain carries TRBV12-5 and TRBJ2-7; 7 bases are a match to TRBD1. The V and J ends lost 7 bases and 7 bases, in that order; junction bases with no gene match: 10. Germline-derived CDR1 and CDR2 are LGHNT and FRNRAP. The CDR3 length is 13 residues. CDR3 bases: TGTGCTAGTGCCCGGGACAGCCTGGGGGAGCAGTACTTC. Its protein is CASARDSLGEQYF.

The J gene is TRBJ2-3, the V gene TRBV4-1; no clear D gene. The germline CDR1 and CDR2 sequences are MGHRA and YSYEKL. CDR3 length equals 12 residues. Trimming left V 3 bases short and J 0 bases short, with 1 base between. For the CDR3, the DNA is TGCGCCAGCAGCCAGAGCACAGATACGCAGTATTTT. The encoded protein is CASSQSTDTQYF.

V and J are TRBV7-9 and TRBJ2-3; no reliable D call. Trimming took 0 bases from V and 1 from J, leaving 5 bases between them. In germline, CDR1 is SEHNR, CDR2 FQNEAQ (reference sequence). The CDR3 has 14 amino acids. The DNA of the CDR3 is TGTGCCAGCAGCTTAGCGCAAGGCACAGATACGCAGTATTTT. It codes for CASSLAQGTDTQYF.